This T cell receptor beta chain stems from a study of T cell responses to AZD1222 COVID-19 vaccine. General study findings and limits: In all cases, repertoires were sampled only after the peak T cell response. It should be noted that donors were predominantly white British and more often female, and clonal diversity was possibly underestimated. Spike-specific TCR breadth and depth were elevated following two AZD1222 doses. Seropositivity was recorded at baseline in only 6 or 7 AZD1222 recipients.

Measured with immunoSEQ multiplex PCR; TCRdb has only the in-frame clones, and not every one. The sample has about 89,000 clones; about 89% are singletons. Trimming cost V 0 bases and J 10 bases, with 10 bases left between them. Germline CDR1 and CDR2: LGHNA and YSLEER. CDR3 length: 13 amino acids. Note on this clone: Its target is unknown.

The sequence was collected from an adult who received the AZD1222 COVID-19 vaccine. The chain joins TRBV4-3 to TRBJ2-1, with D perhaps TRBD2 (6 bases). Sequencing was performed on peripheral blood, taken 28 days after the second AZD1222 dose. CDR3 sequence: CASSQESRGEQFF. The CDR3 DNA follows: TGCGCCAGCAGCCAAGAAAGTCGGGGGGAGCAGTTCTTC.